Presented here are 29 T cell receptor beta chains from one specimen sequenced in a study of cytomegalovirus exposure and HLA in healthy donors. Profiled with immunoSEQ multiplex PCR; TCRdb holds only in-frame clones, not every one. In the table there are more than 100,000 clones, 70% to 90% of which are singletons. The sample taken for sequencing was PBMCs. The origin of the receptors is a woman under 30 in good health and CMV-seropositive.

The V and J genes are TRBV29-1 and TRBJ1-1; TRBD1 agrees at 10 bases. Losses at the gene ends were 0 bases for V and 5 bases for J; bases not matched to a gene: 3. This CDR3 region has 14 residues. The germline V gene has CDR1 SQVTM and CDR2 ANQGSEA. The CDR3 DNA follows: TGCAGCGTTGAAGATCGACAGGGGGCGACTGAAGCTTTCTTT. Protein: CSVEDRQGATEAFF.

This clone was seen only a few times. In DNA form, the CDR3 reads TGTGCTAGTGGTTTGCGGGACAGTGAAGCTTTCTTT. It specifies CASGLRDSEAFF. The chain is built from TRBV12-5 and TRBJ1-1, with 7 nucleotides matching TRBD1. The CDR3 runs to 12 residues. Germline assignment: CDR1 LGHNT and CDR2 FRNRAP. After removal of 2 bases from V and 7 bases from J, the junction contained 1 base not matched to a gene.

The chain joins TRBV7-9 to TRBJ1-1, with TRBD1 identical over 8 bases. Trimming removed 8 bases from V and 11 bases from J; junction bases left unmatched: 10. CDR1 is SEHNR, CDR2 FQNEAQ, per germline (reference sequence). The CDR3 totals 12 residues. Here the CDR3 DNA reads TGTGCCAGCCGGCAAGGACAGGGAGCGGCTTTCTTT. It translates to CASRQGQGAAFF. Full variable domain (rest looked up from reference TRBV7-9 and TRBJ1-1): DTGVSQNPRHKITKRGQNVTFRCDPISEHNRLYWYRQTLGQGPEFLTYFQNEAQLEKSRLLSDRFSAERPKGSFSTLEIQRTEQGDSAMYLCASRQGQGAAFFGQGTRLTVV.

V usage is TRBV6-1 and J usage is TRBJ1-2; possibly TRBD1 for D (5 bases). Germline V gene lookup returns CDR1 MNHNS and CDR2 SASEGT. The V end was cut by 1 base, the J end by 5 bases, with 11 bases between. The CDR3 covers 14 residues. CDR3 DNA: TGTGCCAGCAGTGAAGTAGCAGGGAAATATGGCTACACCTTC. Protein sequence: CASSEVAGKYGYTF.

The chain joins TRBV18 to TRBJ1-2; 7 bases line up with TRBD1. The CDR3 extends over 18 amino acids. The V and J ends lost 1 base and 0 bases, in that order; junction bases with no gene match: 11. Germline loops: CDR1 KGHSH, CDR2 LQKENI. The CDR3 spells CASSPLEGTAATNYGYTF. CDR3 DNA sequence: TGTGCCAGCTCACCACTAGAAGGGACAGCAGCCACTAACTATGGCTACACCTTC. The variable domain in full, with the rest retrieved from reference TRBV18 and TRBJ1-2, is NAGVMQNPRHLVRRRGQEARLRCSPMKGHSHVYWYRQLPEEGLKFMVYLQKENIIDESGMPKERFSAEFPKEGPSILRIQQVVRGDSAAYFCASSPLEGTAATNYGYTFGSGTRLTVV.

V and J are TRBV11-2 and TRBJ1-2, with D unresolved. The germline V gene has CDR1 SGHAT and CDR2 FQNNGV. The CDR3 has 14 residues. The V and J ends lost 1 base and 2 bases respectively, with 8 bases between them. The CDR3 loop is CASSLGNTNYGYTF. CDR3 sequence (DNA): TGTGCCAGCAGCTTAGGCAACACCAACTATGGCTACACCTTC.

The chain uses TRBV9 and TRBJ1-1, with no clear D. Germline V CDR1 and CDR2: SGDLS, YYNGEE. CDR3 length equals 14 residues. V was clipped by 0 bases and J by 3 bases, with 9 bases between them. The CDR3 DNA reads TGTGCCAGCAGCGTAGTGGGTGCGGACACTGAAGCTTTCTTT. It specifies CASSVVGADTEAFF.

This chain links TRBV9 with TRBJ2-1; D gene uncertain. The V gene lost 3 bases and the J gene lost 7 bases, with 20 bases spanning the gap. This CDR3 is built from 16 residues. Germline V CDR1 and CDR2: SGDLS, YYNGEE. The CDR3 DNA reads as TGTGCCAGCAGCGCGAGTCATGGGCTGAGTTGGAATGAGCAGTTCTTC. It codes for CASSASHGLSWNEQFF.

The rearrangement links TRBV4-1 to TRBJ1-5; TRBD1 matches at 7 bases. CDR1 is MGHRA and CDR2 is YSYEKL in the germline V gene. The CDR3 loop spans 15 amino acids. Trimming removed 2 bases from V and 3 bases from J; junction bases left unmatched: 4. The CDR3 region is CASSQPDRPNQPQHF. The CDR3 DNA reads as TGCGCCAGCAGCCAACCGGACAGGCCCAATCAGCCCCAGCATTTT.

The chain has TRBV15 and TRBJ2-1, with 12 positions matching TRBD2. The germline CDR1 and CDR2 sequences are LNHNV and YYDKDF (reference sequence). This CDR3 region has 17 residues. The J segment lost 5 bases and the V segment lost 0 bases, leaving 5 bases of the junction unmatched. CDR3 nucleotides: TGTGCCACCAGCAGAGAGGGCCTAGCGGGAGGGAACAATGAGCAGTTCTTC. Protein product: CATSREGLAGGNNEQFF.

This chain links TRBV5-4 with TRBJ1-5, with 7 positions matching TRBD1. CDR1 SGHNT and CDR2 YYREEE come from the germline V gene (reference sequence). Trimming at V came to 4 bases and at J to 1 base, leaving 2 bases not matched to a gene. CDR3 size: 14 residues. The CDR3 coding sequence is TGTGCCAGCAGCGACAGGGACAGCAATCAGCCCCAGCATTTT. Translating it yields CASSDRDSNQPQHF. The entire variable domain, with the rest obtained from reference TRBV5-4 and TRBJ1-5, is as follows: ETGVTQSPTHLIKTRGQQVTLRCSSQSGHNTVSWYQQALGQGPQFIFQYYREEENGRGNFPPRFSGLQFPNYSSELNVNALELDDSALYLCASSDRDSNQPQHFGDGTRLSIL.

This chain's CDR3 is CASSSGGAYQPQHF. Here the CDR3 DNA reads TGTGCCAGCAGTAGTGGGGGCGCGTATCAGCCCCAGCATTTT. The V and J genes are TRBV27 and TRBJ1-5, with D perhaps matching TRBD1 (6 bases). Looked up from germline, CDR1 is MNHEY and CDR2 is SMNVEV (reference sequence). Deletions cut 5 bases from V and 5 bases from J, with 13 bases between. The CDR3 is made up of 14 amino acids.

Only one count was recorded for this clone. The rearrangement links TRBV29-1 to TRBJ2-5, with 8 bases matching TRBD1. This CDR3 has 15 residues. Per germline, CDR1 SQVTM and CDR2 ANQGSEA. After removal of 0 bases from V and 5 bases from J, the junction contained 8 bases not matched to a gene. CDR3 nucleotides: TGCAGCGTTGAAGATAGGCAGGGGGCAGATGAGACCCAGTACTTC. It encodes CSVEDRQGADETQYF.

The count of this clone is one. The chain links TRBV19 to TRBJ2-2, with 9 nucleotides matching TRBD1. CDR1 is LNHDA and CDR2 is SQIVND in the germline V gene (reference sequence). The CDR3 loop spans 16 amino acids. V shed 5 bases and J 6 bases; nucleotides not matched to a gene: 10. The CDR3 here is CASSGDRVSGAGELFF. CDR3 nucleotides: TGTGCCAGTAGTGGGGACAGGGTTTCTGGTGCCGGGGAGCTGTTTTTT.

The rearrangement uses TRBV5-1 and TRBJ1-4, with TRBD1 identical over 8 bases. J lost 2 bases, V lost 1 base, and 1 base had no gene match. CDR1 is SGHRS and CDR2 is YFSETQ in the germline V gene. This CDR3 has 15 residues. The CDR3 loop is CASSLSGGTNEKLFF. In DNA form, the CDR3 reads TGCGCCAGCAGCTTGTCAGGGGGCACTAATGAAAAACTGTTTTTT. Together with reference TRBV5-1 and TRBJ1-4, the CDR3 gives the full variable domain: KAGVTQTPRYLIKTRGQQVTLSCSPISGHRSVSWYQQTPGQGLQFLFEYFSETQRNKGNFPGRFSGRQFSNSRSEMNVSTLELGDSALYLCASSLSGGTNEKLFFGSGTQLSVL.

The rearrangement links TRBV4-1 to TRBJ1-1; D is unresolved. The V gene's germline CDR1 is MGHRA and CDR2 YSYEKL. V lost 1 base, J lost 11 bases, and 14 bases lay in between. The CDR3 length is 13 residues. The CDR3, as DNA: TGCGCCAGCAGCCAAGCGGAGACCCGGGAGGCTTTCTTT. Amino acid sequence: CASSQAETREAFF.

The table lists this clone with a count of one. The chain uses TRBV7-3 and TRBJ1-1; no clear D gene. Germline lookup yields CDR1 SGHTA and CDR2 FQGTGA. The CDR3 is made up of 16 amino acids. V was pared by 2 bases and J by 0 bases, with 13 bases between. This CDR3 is CASSLGQPVLNTEAFF. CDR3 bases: TGTGCCAGCAGCTTAGGGCAGCCCGTCCTGAACACTGAAGCTTTCTTT.

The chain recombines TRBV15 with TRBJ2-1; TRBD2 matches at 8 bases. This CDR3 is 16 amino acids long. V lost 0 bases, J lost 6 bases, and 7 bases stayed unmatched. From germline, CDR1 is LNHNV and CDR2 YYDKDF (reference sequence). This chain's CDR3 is CATSREGKRGRNEQFF. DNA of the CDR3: TGTGCCACCAGCAGAGAGGGGAAGCGGGGGCGCAATGAGCAGTTCTTC.

The chain's CDR3 is CASSQSGQGVYEQYF. As DNA, the CDR3 is TGTGCCAGCAGTCAGTCGGGACAGGGGGTCTACGAGCAGTACTTC. This chain uses TRBV27 with TRBJ2-7, with 11 bases that match TRBD1. The CDR3 is made up of 15 amino acids. V dropped 5 bases and J dropped 3; count of bases not matched to a gene: 6. Germline V gene lookup returns CDR1 MNHEY and CDR2 SMNVEV (reference sequence).

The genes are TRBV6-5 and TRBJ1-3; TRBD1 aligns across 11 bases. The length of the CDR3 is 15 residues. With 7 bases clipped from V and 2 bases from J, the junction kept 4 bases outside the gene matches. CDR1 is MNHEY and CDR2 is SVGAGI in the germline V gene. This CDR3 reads CASTLDRGPGNTIYF. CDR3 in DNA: TGTGCCAGCACCTTGGACAGGGGGCCTGGAAACACCATATATTTT.

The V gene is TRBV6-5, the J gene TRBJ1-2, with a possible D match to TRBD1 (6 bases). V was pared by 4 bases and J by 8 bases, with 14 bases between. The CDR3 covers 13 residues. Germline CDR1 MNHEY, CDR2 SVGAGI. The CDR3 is CASSWGRTEGYTF. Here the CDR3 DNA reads TGTGCCAGCAGTTGGGGACGGACAGAAGGCTACACCTTC.

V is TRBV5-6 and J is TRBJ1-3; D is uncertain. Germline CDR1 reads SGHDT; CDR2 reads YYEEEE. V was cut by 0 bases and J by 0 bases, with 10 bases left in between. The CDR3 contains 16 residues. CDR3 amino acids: CASSLERYSSGNTIYF. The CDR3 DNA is TGTGCCAGCAGCTTGGAACGTTACAGCTCTGGAAACACCATATATTTT.

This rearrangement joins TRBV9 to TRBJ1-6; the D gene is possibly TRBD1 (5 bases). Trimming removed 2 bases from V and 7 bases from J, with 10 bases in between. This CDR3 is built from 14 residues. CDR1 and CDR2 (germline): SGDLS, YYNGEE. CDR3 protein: CASSVDSSNSPLHF. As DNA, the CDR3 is TGTGCCAGCAGCGTCGACAGCTCAAATTCACCCCTCCACTTT.

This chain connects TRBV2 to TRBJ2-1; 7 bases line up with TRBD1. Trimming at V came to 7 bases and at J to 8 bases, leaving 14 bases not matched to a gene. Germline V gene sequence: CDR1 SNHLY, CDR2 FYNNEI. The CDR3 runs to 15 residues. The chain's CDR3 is CASILDRANTHEQFF. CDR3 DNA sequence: TGTGCCAGCATCCTAGACAGGGCAAACACCCATGAGCAGTTCTTC.

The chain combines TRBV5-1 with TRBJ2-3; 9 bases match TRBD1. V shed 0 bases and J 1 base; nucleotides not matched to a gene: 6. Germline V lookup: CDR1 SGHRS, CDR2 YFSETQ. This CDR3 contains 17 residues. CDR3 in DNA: TGCGCCAGCAGCTTGGCGAGGACAGGGGACGGCACAGATACGCAGTATTTT. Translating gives CASSLARTGDGTDTQYF.

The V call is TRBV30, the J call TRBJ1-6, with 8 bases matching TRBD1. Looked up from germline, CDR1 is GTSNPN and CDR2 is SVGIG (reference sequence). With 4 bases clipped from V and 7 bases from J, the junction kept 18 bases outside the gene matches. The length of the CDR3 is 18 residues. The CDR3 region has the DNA TGTGCCTGGACCACCCAAGGATGGCAGGGGGCCATGAATTCACCCCTCCACTTT. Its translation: CAWTTQGWQGAMNSPLHF. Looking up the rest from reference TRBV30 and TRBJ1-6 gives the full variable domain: SQTIHQWPATLVQPVGSPLSLECTVEGTSNPNLYWYRQAAGRGLQLLFYSVGIGQISSEVPQNLSASRPQDRQFILSSKKLLLSDSGFYLCAWTTQGWQGAMNSPLHFGNGTRLTVT.

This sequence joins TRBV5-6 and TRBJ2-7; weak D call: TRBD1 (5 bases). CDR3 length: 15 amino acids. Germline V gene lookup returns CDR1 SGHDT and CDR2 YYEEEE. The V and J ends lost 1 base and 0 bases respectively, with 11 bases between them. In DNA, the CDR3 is TGTGCCAGCAGCTTGTTGCAGGGCGTCTCCTACGAGCAGTACTTC. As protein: CASSLLQGVSYEQYF.

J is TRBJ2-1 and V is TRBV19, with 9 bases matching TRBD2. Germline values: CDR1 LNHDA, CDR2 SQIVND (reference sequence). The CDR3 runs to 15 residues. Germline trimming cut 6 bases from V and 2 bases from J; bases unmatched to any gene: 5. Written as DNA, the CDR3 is TGTGCCAGTAGCCCCGGCGGGAGGGCCTACAATGAGCAGTTCTTC. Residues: CASSPGGRAYNEQFF.

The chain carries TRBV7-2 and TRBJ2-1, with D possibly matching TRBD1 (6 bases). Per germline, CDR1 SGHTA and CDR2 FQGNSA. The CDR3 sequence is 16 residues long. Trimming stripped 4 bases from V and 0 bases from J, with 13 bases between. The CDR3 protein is CASSWWGTSSYNEQFF. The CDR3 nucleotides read TGTGCCAGCAGCTGGTGGGGGACAAGCTCCTACAATGAGCAGTTCTTC. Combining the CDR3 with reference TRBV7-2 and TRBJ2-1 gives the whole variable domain GAGVSQSPSNKVTEKGKDVELRCDPISGHTALYWYRQSLGQGLEFLIYFQGNSAPDKSGLPSDRFSAERTGGSVSTLTIQRTQQEDSAVYLCASSWWGTSSYNEQFFGPGTRLTVL.